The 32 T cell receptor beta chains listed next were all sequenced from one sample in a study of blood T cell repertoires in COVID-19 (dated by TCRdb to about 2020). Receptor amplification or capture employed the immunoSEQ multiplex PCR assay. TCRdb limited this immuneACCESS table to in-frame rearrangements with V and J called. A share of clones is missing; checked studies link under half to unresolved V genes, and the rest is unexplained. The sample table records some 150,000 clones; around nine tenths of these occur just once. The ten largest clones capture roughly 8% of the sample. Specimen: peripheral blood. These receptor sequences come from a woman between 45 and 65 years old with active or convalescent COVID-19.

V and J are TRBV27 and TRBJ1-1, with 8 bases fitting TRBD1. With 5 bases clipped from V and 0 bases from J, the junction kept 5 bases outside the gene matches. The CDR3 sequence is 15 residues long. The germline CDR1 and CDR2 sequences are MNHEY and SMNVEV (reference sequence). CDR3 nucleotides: TGTGCCAGCAGTCCTCAGACAGGGGTGAACACTGAAGCTTTCTTT. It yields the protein CASSPQTGVNTEAFF.

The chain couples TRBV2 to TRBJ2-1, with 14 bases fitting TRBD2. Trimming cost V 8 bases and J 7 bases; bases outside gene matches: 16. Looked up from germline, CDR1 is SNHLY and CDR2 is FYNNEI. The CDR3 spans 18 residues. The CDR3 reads CASGPTSGRDGMLNEQFF. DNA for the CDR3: TGTGCCAGCGGTCCGACTAGCGGGAGGGATGGTATGCTAAATGAGCAGTTCTTC.

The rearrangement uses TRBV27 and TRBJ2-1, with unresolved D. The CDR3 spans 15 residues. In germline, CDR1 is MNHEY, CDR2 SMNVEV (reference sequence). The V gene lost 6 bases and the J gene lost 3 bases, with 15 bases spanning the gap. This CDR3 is CASSPPGRYYNEQFF. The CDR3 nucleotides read TGTGCCAGCAGCCCACCCGGCAGGTACTACAATGAGCAGTTCTTC.

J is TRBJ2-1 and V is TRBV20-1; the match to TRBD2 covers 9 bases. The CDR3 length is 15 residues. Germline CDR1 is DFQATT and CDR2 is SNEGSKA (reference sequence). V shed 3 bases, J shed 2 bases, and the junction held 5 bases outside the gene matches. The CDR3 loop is CSASSLAGAYNEQFF. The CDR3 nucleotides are TGCAGTGCTAGTTCCTTAGCGGGGGCCTACAATGAGCAGTTCTTC.

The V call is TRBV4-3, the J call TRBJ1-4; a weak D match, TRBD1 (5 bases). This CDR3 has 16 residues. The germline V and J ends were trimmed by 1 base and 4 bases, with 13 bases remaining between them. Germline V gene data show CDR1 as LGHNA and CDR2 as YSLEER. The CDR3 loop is CASSQGGDPNNEKLFF. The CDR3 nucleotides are TGCGCCAGCAGCCAAGGGGGGGATCCAAATAATGAAAAACTGTTTTTT.

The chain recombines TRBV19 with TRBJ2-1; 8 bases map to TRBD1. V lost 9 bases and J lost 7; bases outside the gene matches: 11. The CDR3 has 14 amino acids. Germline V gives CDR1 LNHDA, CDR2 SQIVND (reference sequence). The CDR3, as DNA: TGTGCCAGCCAACCCGGGACAGGAGGTAATGAGCAGTTCTTC. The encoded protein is CASQPGTGGNEQFF. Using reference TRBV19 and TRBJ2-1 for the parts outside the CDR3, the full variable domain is DGGITQSPKYLFRKEGQNVTLSCEQNLNHDAMYWYRQDPGQGLRLIYYSQIVNDFQKGDIAEGYSVSREKKESFPLTVTSAQKNPTAFYLCASQPGTGGNEQFFGPGTRLTVL.

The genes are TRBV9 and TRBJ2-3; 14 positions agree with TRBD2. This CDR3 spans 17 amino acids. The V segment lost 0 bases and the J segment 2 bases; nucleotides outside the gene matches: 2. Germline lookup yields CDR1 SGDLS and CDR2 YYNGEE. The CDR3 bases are TGTGCCAGCAGCGTAGGGGGACTAGCGGGGGTCACAGATACGCAGTATTTT. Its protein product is CASSVGGLAGVTDTQYF.

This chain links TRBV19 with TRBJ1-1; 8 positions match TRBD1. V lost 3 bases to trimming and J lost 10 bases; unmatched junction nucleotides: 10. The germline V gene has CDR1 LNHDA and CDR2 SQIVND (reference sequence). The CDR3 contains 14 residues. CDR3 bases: TGTGCCAGTAGTATTCCCCAGGGGGCCAGGGGAGCTTTCTTT. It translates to CASSIPQGARGAFF.

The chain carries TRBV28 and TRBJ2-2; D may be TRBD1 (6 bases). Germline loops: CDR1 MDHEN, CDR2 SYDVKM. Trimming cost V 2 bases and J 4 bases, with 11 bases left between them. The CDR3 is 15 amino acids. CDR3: CASSLIQGLTGELFF. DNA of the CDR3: TGTGCCAGCAGTTTAATTCAGGGGCTCACCGGGGAGCTGTTTTTT.

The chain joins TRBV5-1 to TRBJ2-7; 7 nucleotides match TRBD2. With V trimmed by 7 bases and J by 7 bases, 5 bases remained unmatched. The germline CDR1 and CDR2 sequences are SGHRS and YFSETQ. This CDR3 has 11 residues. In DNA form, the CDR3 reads TGCGCCAGCGGGGAGGGGATGGAGCAGTACTTC. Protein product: CASGEGMEQYF.

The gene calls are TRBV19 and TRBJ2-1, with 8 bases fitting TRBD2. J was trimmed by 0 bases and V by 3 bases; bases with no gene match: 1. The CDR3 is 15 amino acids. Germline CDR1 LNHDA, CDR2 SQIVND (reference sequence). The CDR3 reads CASSISGNSYNEQFF. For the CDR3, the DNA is TGTGCCAGTAGTATTAGCGGGAACTCCTACAATGAGCAGTTCTTC.

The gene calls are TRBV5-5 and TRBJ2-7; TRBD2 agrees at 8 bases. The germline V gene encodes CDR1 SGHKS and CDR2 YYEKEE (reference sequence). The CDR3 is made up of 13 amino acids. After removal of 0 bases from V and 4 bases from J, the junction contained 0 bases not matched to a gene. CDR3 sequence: CASSLASGYEQYF. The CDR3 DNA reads TGTGCCAGCAGCTTGGCTAGCGGGTACGAGCAGTACTTC.

The CDR3 bases are TGTGCCACCAGCAGAGATATCGGGACAGGGGGCAGTGAAAAACTGTTTTTT. Translating it yields CATSRDIGTGGSEKLFF. This chain links TRBV15 with TRBJ1-4; 12 bases align to TRBD1. The CDR3 runs 17 residues. The trim removed 0 bases at V and 7 bases at J, leaving 6 bases unmatched. Germline V gene lookup returns CDR1 LNHNV and CDR2 YYDKDF (reference sequence). Combining the CDR3 with reference TRBV15 and TRBJ1-4 gives the whole variable domain DAMVIQNPRYQVTQFGKPVTLSCSQTLNHNVMYWYQQKSSQAPKLLFHYYDKDFNNEADTPDNFQSRRPNTSFCFLDIRSPGLGDTAMYLCATSRDIGTGGSEKLFFGSGTQLSVL.

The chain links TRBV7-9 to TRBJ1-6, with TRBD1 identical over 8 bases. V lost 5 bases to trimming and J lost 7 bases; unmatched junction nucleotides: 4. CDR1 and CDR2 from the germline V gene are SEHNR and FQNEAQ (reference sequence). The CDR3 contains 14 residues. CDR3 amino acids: CASSKQGVNSPLHF. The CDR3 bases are TGTGCCAGCAGCAAACAGGGGGTAAATTCACCCCTCCACTTT.

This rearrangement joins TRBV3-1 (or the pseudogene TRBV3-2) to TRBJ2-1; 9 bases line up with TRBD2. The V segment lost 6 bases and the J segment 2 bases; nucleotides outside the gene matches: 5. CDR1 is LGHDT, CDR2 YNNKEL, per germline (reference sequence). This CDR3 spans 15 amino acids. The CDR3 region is CASRRGGAAYNEQFF. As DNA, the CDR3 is TGTGCCAGCAGGCGCGGGGGGGCGGCCTACAATGAGCAGTTCTTC.

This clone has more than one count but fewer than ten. In nucleotides, the CDR3 is TGCAGCGTTGTGGGGTTGGGTGGGGGGTACTTGTCGGCTGAAGCTTTCTTT. As protein: CSVVGLGGGYLSAEAFF. The chain recombines TRBV29-1 with TRBJ1-1; possible D gene TRBD1, 5 bases. Germline V gene lookup returns CDR1 SQVTM and CDR2 ANQGSEA. The CDR3 runs 17 residues. Trimming left V 4 bases short and J 6 bases short, with 27 bases between.

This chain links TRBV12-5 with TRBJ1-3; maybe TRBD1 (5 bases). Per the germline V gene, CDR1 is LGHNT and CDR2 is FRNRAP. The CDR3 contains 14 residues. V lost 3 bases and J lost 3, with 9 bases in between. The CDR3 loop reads CASGFGGGGNTIYF. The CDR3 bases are TGTGCTAGTGGTTTCGGGGGTGGTGGAAACACCATATATTTT.

The CDR3 bases are TGTGCCAGCAGTGTTCGGGGAGATCAGCCCCAGCATTTT. Translated, it gives CASSVRGDQPQHF. The rearrangement links TRBV28 to TRBJ1-5; D is unclear. The germline V gene encodes CDR1 MDHEN and CDR2 SYDVKM. Trimming pared 5 bases from V and 5 bases from J, leaving 10 bases between. This CDR3 spans 13 amino acids.

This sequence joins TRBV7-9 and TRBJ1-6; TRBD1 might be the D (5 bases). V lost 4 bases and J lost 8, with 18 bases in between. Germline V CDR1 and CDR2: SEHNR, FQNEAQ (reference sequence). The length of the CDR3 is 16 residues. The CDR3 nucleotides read TGTGCCAGCAGCTCCCCCGGGCAGGGTAGAGATTCACCCCTCCACTTT. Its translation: CASSSPGQGRDSPLHF. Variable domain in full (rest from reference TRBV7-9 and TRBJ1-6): DTGVSQNPRHKITKRGQNVTFRCDPISEHNRLYWYRQTLGQGPEFLTYFQNEAQLEKSRLLSDRFSAERPKGSFSTLEIQRTEQGDSAMYLCASSSPGQGRDSPLHFGNGTRLTVT.

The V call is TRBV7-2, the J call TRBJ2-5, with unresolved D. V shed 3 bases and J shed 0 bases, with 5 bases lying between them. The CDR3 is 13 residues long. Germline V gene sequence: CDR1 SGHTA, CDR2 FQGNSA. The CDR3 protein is CASSFNYQETQYF. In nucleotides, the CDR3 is TGTGCCAGCAGCTTTAACTACCAAGAGACCCAGTACTTC.

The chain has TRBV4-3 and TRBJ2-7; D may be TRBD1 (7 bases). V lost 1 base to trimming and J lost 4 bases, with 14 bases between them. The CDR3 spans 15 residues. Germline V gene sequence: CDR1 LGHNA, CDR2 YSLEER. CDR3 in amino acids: CASSQGGQGGYEQYF. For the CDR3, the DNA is TGCGCCAGCAGCCAAGGAGGGCAGGGGGGATACGAGCAGTACTTC.

The CDR3 nucleotides are TGTGCCAGCAACCCAGGAGACAGCCTCATGAACACTGAAGCTTTCTTT. It encodes CASNPGDSLMNTEAFF. The genes are TRBV11-2 and TRBJ1-1; D may be TRBD1 (5 bases). The CDR3 loop spans 16 amino acids. The V gene's germline CDR1 is SGHAT and CDR2 FQNNGV. V was clipped by 7 bases and J by 0 bases, with 18 bases between them. Using reference TRBV11-2 and TRBJ1-1 for the parts outside the CDR3, the full variable domain is EAGVAQSPRYKIIEKRQSVAFWCNPISGHATLYWYQQILGQGPKLLIQFQNNGVVDDSQLPKDRFSAERLKGVDSTLKIQPAKLEDSAVYLCASNPGDSLMNTEAFFGQGTRLTVV.

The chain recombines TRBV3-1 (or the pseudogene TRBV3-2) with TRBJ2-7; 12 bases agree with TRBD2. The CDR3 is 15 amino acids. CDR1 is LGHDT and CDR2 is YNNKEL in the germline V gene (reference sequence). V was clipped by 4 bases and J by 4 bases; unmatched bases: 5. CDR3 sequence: CASSPTSGGPYEQYF. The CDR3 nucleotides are TGTGCCAGCAGCCCGACTAGCGGGGGACCTTACGAGCAGTACTTC.

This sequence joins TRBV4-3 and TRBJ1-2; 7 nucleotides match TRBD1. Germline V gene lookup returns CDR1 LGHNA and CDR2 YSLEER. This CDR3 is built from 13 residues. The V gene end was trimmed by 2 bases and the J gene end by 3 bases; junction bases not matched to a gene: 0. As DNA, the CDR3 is TGCGCCAGCAGCCAAACAGGGGACTATGGCTACACCTTC. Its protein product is CASSQTGDYGYTF.

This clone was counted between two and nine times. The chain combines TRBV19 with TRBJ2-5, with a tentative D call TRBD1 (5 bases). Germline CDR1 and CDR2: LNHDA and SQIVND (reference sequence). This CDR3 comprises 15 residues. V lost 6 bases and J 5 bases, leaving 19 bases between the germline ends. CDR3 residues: CASSLKGSSGETQYF. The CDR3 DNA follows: TGTGCCAGTAGCTTGAAGGGGTCCTCAGGGGAGACCCAGTACTTC.

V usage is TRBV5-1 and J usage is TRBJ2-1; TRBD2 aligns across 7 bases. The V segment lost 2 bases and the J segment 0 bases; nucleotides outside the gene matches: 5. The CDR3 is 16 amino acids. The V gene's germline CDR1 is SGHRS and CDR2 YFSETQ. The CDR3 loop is CASSFTSASSYNEQFF. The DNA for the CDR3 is TGCGCCAGCAGCTTTACTAGCGCGAGCTCCTACAATGAGCAGTTCTTC.

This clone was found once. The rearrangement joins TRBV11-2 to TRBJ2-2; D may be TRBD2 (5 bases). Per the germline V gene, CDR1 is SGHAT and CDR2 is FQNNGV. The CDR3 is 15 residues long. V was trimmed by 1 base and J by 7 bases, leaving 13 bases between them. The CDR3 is CASSLVRARNGELFF. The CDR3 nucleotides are TGTGCCAGCAGCTTAGTGCGGGCCCGCAACGGGGAGCTGTTTTTT.

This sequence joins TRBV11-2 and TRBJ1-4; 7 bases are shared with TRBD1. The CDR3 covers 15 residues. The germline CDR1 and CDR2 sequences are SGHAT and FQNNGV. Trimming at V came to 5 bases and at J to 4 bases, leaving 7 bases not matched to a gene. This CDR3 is CASSTGTVDNEKLFF. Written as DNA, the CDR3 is TGTGCCAGCAGCACGGGGACAGTAGATAATGAAAAACTGTTTTTT.

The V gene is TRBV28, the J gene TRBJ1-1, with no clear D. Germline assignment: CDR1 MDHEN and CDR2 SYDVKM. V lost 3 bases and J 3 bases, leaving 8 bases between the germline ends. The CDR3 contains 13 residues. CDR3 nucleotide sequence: TGTGCCAGCAGTTTTCGACATGACACTGAAGCTTTCTTT. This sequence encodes CASSFRHDTEAFF.

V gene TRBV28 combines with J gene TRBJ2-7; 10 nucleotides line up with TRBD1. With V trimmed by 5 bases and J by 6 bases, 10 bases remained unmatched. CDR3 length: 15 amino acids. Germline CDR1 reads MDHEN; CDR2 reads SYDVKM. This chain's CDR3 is CASSAGTGEVGEQYF. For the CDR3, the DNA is TGTGCCAGCAGTGCCGGGACAGGGGAAGTTGGCGAGCAGTACTTC.

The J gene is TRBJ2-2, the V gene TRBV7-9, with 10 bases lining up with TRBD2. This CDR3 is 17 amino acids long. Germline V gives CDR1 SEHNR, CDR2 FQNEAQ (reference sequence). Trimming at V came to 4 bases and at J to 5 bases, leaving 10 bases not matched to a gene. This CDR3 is CASSSGGTSVVTGELFF. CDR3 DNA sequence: TGTGCCAGCAGCTCGGGGGGGACTAGCGTCGTTACCGGGGAGCTGTTTTTT.

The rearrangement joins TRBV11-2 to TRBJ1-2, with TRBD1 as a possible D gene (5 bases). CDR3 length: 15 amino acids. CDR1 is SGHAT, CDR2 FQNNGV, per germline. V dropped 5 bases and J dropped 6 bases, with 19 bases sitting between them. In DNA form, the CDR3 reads TGTGCCAGCAGCCCGTCGGGGGTTCCCCTTCATGGCTACACCTTC. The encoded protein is CASSPSGVPLHGYTF.